These 18 T cell receptor beta chains originate from one sample sequenced in a study of cytomegalovirus exposure and HLA in healthy donors. PCR involved 60 Vbeta and 13 Jbeta primers. Only in-frame clones appear in the TCRdb table, and some are missing; sequencing was by immunoSEQ multiplex PCR. Of 120,000 or so clones listed, 60% to 75% were seen once; the top ten hold 2.5% to 3.5%. The sample was PBMCs. The receptors here all came from a woman aged 40 to 50 in good health and CMV-seropositive.

The CDR3 DNA follows: TGTGCCAGCAGCTCTCAGGTTGAGGGCTATGGCTACACCTTC. It is translated as CASSSQVEGYGYTF. This chain joins TRBV11-2 and TRBJ1-2; D is ambiguous. Germline CDR1 reads SGHAT; CDR2 reads FQNNGV. V lost 4 bases and J lost 4, with 13 bases in between. This CDR3 is built from 14 residues.

V gene TRBV7-8 combines with J gene TRBJ1-6; D unresolved. Germline V gene sequence: CDR1 SGHVS, CDR2 FQNEAQ. V lost 8 bases and J lost 0, with 11 bases in between. This CDR3 comprises 15 residues. Written as DNA, the CDR3 is TGTGCCAGCCAAACCCTAAGCTCCTATAATTCACCCCTCCACTTT. Encoded protein: CASQTLSSYNSPLHF.

The chain has TRBV7-9 and TRBJ2-3; the D gene is possibly TRBD2 (5 bases). Germline-derived CDR1 and CDR2 are SEHNR and FQNEAQ (reference sequence). V gave up 5 bases and J gave up 0 bases, with 21 bases separating them. The CDR3 is 18 amino acids. Here the CDR3 reads CASSPGLSPRTSTDTQYF. The CDR3 coding sequence is TGTGCCAGCAGCCCAGGACTGTCGCCTAGAACTAGCACAGATACGCAGTATTTT.

The chain employs TRBV6-6 and TRBJ1-1; a possible D gene is TRBD1 (6 bases). V was shortened by 5 bases and J by 7 bases, with 11 bases between the two germline ends. The germline V gene encodes CDR1 MNHNY and CDR2 SVGAGI (reference sequence). The CDR3 is 12 amino acids. The CDR3 nucleotides read TGTGCCAGCAGTCGGGGGGCCATTGAAGCTTTCTTT. Translated: CASSRGAIEAFF.

In the case of this clone: The sample holds other DNA sequences that translate to the same CDR3. V gene TRBV18 combines with J gene TRBJ1-1, with D hard to call. The ends were cut back, 5 bases at V and 4 bases at J, with 5 bases in the middle. CDR1 KGHSH and CDR2 LQKENI come from the germline V gene. The CDR3 consists of 11 residues. The CDR3 loop is CASSGGTEAFF. In nucleotides, the CDR3 is TGTGCCAGCTCAGGAGGCACTGAAGCTTTCTTT.

This chain joins TRBV28 and TRBJ2-5, with 8 positions matching TRBD1. Germline lookup yields CDR1 MDHEN and CDR2 SYDVKM. The CDR3 has 14 residues. After removal of 5 bases from V and 4 bases from J, the junction contained 6 bases not matched to a gene. CDR3 region: CASSQGTGLETQYF. In DNA, the CDR3 is TGTGCCAGCAGTCAAGGGACAGGTCTAGAGACCCAGTACTTC.

The count of this clone is one. The chain couples TRBV11-3 to TRBJ2-1; no clear D gene. The V end was cut by 5 bases, the J end by 9 bases, with 14 bases between. This CDR3 region has 13 residues. From germline, CDR1 is SGHNT and CDR2 YENEEA. The CDR3 sequence is CASSPQFPTEQFF. Here the CDR3 DNA reads TGTGCCAGCAGCCCACAGTTTCCAACTGAGCAGTTCTTC.

In DNA, the CDR3 is TGTGCCAGCAGTTTTCAGGGGGCGCTGGGCACTGAAGCTTTCTTT. The encoded protein is CASSFQGALGTEAFF. The J gene is TRBJ1-1, the V gene TRBV27; 8 positions agree with TRBD1. Germline lookup yields CDR1 MNHEY and CDR2 SMNVEV (reference sequence). This CDR3 has 15 residues. The J segment lost 4 bases and the V segment lost 3 bases, leaving 7 bases of the junction unmatched.

This clone was detected a few times. This chain links TRBV2 with TRBJ2-7, with unresolved D. Germline-derived CDR1 and CDR2 are SNHLY and FYNNEI. Trimming removed 3 bases at V and 0 bases at J, with 6 bases between. CDR3 size: 13 residues. CDR3 coding DNA: TGTGCCAGCAGTGATGGCTCCTCCTACGAGCAGTACTTC. Encoded protein: CASSDGSSYEQYF.

This clone has a single count. The chain links TRBV7-9 to TRBJ1-5, with unresolved D. Trimming removed 1 base from V and 6 bases from J, with 7 bases in between. From germline, CDR1 is SEHNR and CDR2 FQNEAQ (reference sequence). The CDR3 contains 13 residues. The CDR3 bases are TGTGCCAGCAGCTTAGTACCGAGTCAGCCCCAGCATTTT. Translated: CASSLVPSQPQHF.

The chain combines TRBV6-5 with TRBJ1-4, with a tentative D call TRBD1 (5 bases). The length of the CDR3 is 15 residues. V was cut by 5 bases and J by 0 bases, with 10 bases left in between. CDR1 MNHEY and CDR2 SVGAGI come from the germline V gene. CDR3 residues: CASSRGGTTNEKLFF. The DNA of the CDR3 is TGTGCCAGCAGTCGGGGGGGGACAACTAATGAAAAACTGTTTTTT.

The V call is TRBV27, the J call TRBJ1-5, with a weak D call TRBD1 (6 bases). The germline V and J ends were trimmed by 5 bases and 4 bases, with 9 bases remaining between them. This CDR3 region has 13 residues. CDR1 and CDR2 (germline): MNHEY, SMNVEV (reference sequence). CDR3 sequence reads: CASSRGFNQPQHF. DNA of the CDR3: TGTGCCAGCAGTAGGGGGTTTAATCAGCCCCAGCATTTT.

The genes are TRBV7-9 and TRBJ2-3, with D hard to call. V was trimmed by 1 base and J by 1 base, leaving 9 bases between them. The CDR3 is 15 residues long. Looked up from germline, CDR1 is SEHNR and CDR2 is FQNEAQ (reference sequence). The CDR3: CASSLVISGTDTQYF. The DNA for the CDR3 is TGTGCCAGCAGCTTAGTCATAAGCGGCACAGATACGCAGTATTTT.

This clone was detected only once. The chain couples TRBV27 to TRBJ1-5, with a possible D match to TRBD1 (6 bases). Trimming stripped 3 bases from V and 7 bases from J, with 16 bases between. CDR3 length equals 15 residues. Germline V gene lookup returns CDR1 MNHEY and CDR2 SMNVEV (reference sequence). The CDR3 sequence is CASSFAWTDGQPQHF. DNA of the CDR3: TGTGCCAGCAGTTTCGCCTGGACAGACGGACAGCCCCAGCATTTT.

The chain combines TRBV13 with TRBJ2-7; D not certain. Germline CDR1 PRHDT, CDR2 FYEKMQ (reference sequence). The ends were cut back, 5 bases at V and 1 base at J, with 3 bases in the middle. The CDR3 is 11 residues long. DNA for the CDR3: TGTGCCAGCAGCCTTTCCTACGAGCAGTACTTC. This codes for CASSLSYEQYF.

The chain recombines TRBV7-3 with TRBJ1-1; tentative D call: TRBD1 (6 bases). The length of the CDR3 is 13 residues. The germline V gene has CDR1 SGHTA and CDR2 FQGTGA. The V gene lost 5 bases and the J gene lost 5 bases, with 12 bases spanning the gap. Here the CDR3 reads CASSLLGATEAFF. The DNA for the CDR3 is TGTGCCAGCAGCCTCCTGGGGGCAACTGAAGCTTTCTTT.

The chain couples TRBV7-2 to TRBJ1-6, with TRBD1 identical over 7 bases. Unmatched junction bases numbered 6, after V lost 3 bases and J lost 7 bases. Germline values: CDR1 SGHTA, CDR2 FQGNSA. The CDR3 consists of 15 residues. This CDR3 reads CASSFVPGQNSPLHF. The CDR3 region has the DNA TGTGCCAGCAGCTTCGTCCCGGGACAGAATTCACCCCTCCACTTT.

The chain has TRBV10-2 and TRBJ2-1, with 14 bases matching TRBD2. Germline CDR1 reads WSHSY; CDR2 reads SAAADI. The CDR3 is made up of 15 amino acids. With 6 bases clipped from V and 10 bases from J, the junction kept 8 bases outside the gene matches. The CDR3 sequence: CASRLTSGGAGEQFF. CDR3 nucleotide sequence: TGCGCCAGCAGGTTGACTAGCGGGGGGGCTGGGGAGCAGTTCTTC.